A selection of T cell receptor beta chains follows, all from one sample in a study of response to subunit inactivated influenza vaccine. TCRdb re-called the RT-PCR reads through MiXCR, storing one row per CDR3 protein. The sample consists of some 200,000 distinct CDR3 sequences, more than 10% of them appearing once. These data also featured in a second study, about T cells expressing NK-cell markers.

The specimen was CD8+ T cells sorted from PBMCs, collected approximately 12 days after vaccination. The receptors were gathered from a man aged 50-60 years who received an inactivated influenza vaccine. Each CDR3 is given with its conserved first and last residue. The D gene is left open where the match is weak. Some rows mark clone size as missing; the rest say once, few, many or name a class of expanded clone.

DNA	CDR3	D	size	V	J
TGTGCCAGCAGCATCCTACCGCGGGATACGCAGTATTTT	CASSILPRDTQYF	.	few	TRBV3-1	TRBJ2-3
TGTGCCAGCAGTTTATTTCAGGGGGCCCCTAATGAAAAACTGTTTTTT	CASSLFQGAPNEKLFF	TRBD1	.	TRBV28	TRBJ1-4
TGTGCTAGCAGCGGGGGAGTGGGCCCTCCCTACAATGAGCAGTTCTTC	CASSGGVGPPYNEQFF	TRBD2	many	TRBV7-7	TRBJ2-1
TGCGCCAGCAGTGAGTCGACCCATGCCCTGAGCGCTGAAGCTTTCTTT	CASSESTHALSAEAFF	.	.	TRBV10-1	TRBJ1-1
TGTGCCAGCAGCTTATCGACAGGGGGCCGCTACGAGCAGTACTTC	CASSLSTGGRYEQYF	TRBD1	.	TRBV7-2	TRBJ2-7
TGTGCCAGCAGCTTCCCCTACTCCTACGAGCAGTACTTC	CASSFPYSYEQYF	.	.	TRBV2	TRBJ2-7
TGTGCCAGCAGCCAACCCTCACCAGAGGCTAACTATGGCTACACCTTC	CASSQPSPEANYGYTF	.	few	TRBV4-2	TRBJ1-2
TGCAGCGTCTCAGGGGTCCCTTCCTCCTACAATGAGCAGTTCTTC	CSVSGVPSSYNEQFF	.	.	TRBV29-1	TRBJ2-1
TGTGCCAGCAGCCTTCTGAACGATTACGAGCAGTACTTC	CASSLLNDYEQYF	.	.	TRBV7-8	TRBJ2-7
TGTGCCAGCAGCCCCGGGACAGGGGCTTTCTACGAGCAGTACTTC	CASSPGTGAFYEQYF	TRBD1	.	TRBV11-2	TRBJ2-7
TGTGCCAGCGGACAGGGTGGGGCCACTGAAGCTTTCTTT	CASGQGGATEAFF	TRBD1	few	TRBV28	TRBJ1-1
TGCGCCAGCAGCTTGCTCCACAACAATGAGCAGTTCTTC	CASSLLHNNEQFF	.	.	TRBV5-1	TRBJ2-1
TGTGCCAGCAGCCTTACAGGGGGTTGGGAAGAGACCCAGTACTTC	CASSLTGGWEETQYF	TRBD1	many	TRBV9	TRBJ2-5
TGTGCCAGCAGTTTATTACGGGGACAGGGGGCAAGTGAGCAGTTCTTC	CASSLLRGQGASEQFF	TRBD1	few	TRBV27	TRBJ2-1
TGTGCCAGCAGTTTTTTCGGGGGTCAAGAGACCCAGTACTTC	CASSFFGGQETQYF	.	many	TRBV28	TRBJ2-5
TGTGCCAGCAGTCCCGGACTAGCGGGAGGCCCCAATGAGCAGTTCTTC	CASSPGLAGGPNEQFF	TRBD2	few	TRBV27	TRBJ2-1
TGTGCCAGCCCGTCGACCGGGGGCTTGAACACTGAAGCTTTCTTT	CASPSTGGLNTEAFF	.	.	TRBV2	TRBJ1-1
TGTGCCAGCAGTGAATCTCGACCAGGGGGATCCTACAATGAGCAGTTCTTC	CASSESRPGGSYNEQFF	TRBD1	many	TRBV6-1	TRBJ2-1
TGTGCCAGCAGTTTTGTTCGGGGGAAGGGGACAGATACGCAGTATTTT	CASSFVRGKGTDTQYF	.	.	TRBV27	TRBJ2-3
TGTGCCATCTGGGGGGACGGACACTACGAGCAGTACTTC	CAIWGDGHYEQYF	.	.	TRBV10-3	TRBJ2-7
TGCAGCATATACGCGGGGCAGGGGGATTTCCAAGAGACCCAGTACTTC	CSIYAGQGDFQETQYF	.	many	TRBV29-1	TRBJ2-5
TGTGCCAGCAGTTACGCGGACAGGGGCCCAGAGACCCAGTACTTC	CASSYADRGPETQYF	TRBD1	.	TRBV6-5	TRBJ2-5
TGTGCCAGCAGCTTACGGCAGGAGACGCAGTATTTT	CASSLRQETQYF	.	.	TRBV13	TRBJ2-3
TGCGCCAGCAGCCAGGAAGGAATCGGGAGGAATTCCTACGAGCAGTACTTC	CASSQEGIGRNSYEQYF	TRBD2	.	TRBV4-3	TRBJ2-7
TGTGCCAGCAGCCCCCCTGGACAGGAATCTTACACCGGGGAGCTGTTTTTT	CASSPPGQESYTGELFF	TRBD1	.	TRBV7-8	TRBJ2-2
TGTGCCAGCAGCGTAGGGTCGGGGGTCGAGCAGTACTTC	CASSVGSGVEQYF	.	.	TRBV9	TRBJ2-7